Each of the 15 T cell receptor beta chains below was sequenced from the same sample in a study of T cell responses to AZD1222 COVID-19 vaccine. This table comes from immunoSEQ multiplex PCR, and its TCRdb copy is limited to in-frame clones, with some not included. The table lists roughly 100,000 clones, 91% of them singletons. Sequenced material: peripheral blood, taken on day 0 of AZD1222 vaccination. The receptors originated from an adult in good health.

For this clone: Because the CDR3's place on the DNA is in doubt, the DNA is left out and the CDR3 is given as listed by TCRdb. The V call is TRBV5-1, the J call TRBJ2-7. The CDR3 is 15 amino acids long, termini counted. Germline CDR1 is SGHRS and CDR2 is YFSETQ. CDR3 amino acids: CASSISGPEVYEQYF.

This chain uses TRBV19 with TRBJ2-7; 7 bases align to TRBD2. The CDR3 has 15 amino acids. V lost 3 bases, J lost 3 bases, and 8 bases stayed unmatched. Germline-derived CDR1 and CDR2 are LNHDA and SQIVND (reference sequence). The CDR3 DNA reads TGTGCCAGTAGTATTTTGACTAGCAGGAGCTACGAGCAGTACTTC. It codes for CASSILTSRSYEQYF.

J is TRBJ2-3 and V is TRBV19; D is ambiguous. Germline CDR1 is LNHDA and CDR2 is SQIVND (reference sequence). Deletions cut 3 bases from V and 0 bases from J, with 10 bases between. This CDR3 has 15 residues. Here the CDR3 DNA reads TGTGCCAGTAGTATGTTCCTTTCTAGCACAGATACGCAGTATTTT. Translating it yields CASSMFLSSTDTQYF.

The chain employs TRBV27 and TRBJ1-1; a possible D gene is TRBD1 (6 bases). Trimming removed 3 bases at V and 6 bases at J, with 8 bases between. The germline gives CDR1 MNHEY, CDR2 SMNVEV (reference sequence). The length of the CDR3 is 12 residues. CDR3 protein: CASSFRGSEAFF. In DNA form, the CDR3 reads TGTGCCAGCAGTTTCAGGGGTTCTGAAGCTTTCTTT.

The rearrangement links TRBV5-1 to TRBJ2-7; 16 nucleotides align to TRBD2. Per the germline V gene, CDR1 is SGHRS and CDR2 is YFSETQ. The CDR3 is 17 residues long. Germline trimming cut 4 bases from V and 7 bases from J; bases unmatched to any gene: 11. CDR3 coding DNA: TGCGCCAGCAGCCTGGGACTAGCGGGAGGGCCCGAAGGGGAGCAGTACTTC. Translation gives CASSLGLAGGPEGEQYF.

This chain joins TRBV5-4 and TRBJ2-3; D might be TRBD1 or TRBD2, each matching 6 bases. Germline V gene sequence: CDR1 SGHNT, CDR2 YYREEE (reference sequence). Trimming removed 4 bases from V and 9 bases from J, with 24 bases in between. The CDR3 covers 16 residues. The CDR3 spells CASSLLSGPEGGTQYF. The CDR3 coding sequence is TGTGCCAGCAGCCTACTATCGGGTCCCGAAGGGGGGACGCAGTATTTT.

The rearrangement joins TRBV9 to TRBJ2-5, with D unresolved. V was pared by 4 bases and J by 0 bases, with 10 bases between. The CDR3 runs to 14 residues. The V gene's germline CDR1 is SGDLS and CDR2 YYNGEE. The CDR3 reads CASSQGPNQETQYF. CDR3 nucleotides: TGTGCCAGCAGCCAAGGGCCGAACCAAGAGACCCAGTACTTC.

This clone was seen only a few times. The chain is built from TRBV4-2 and TRBJ2-5; D remains ambiguous. The CDR3 consists of 13 residues. Germline V CDR1 and CDR2: LGHNA, YNFKEQ. V was shortened by 1 base and J by 3 bases, with 6 bases between the two germline ends. The CDR3 protein is CASSQVPKETQYF. The CDR3 DNA is TGTGCCAGCAGCCAAGTACCGAAAGAGACCCAGTACTTC.

This chain joins TRBV5-1 and TRBJ2-1; 9 nucleotides agree with TRBD2. The CDR3 contains 14 residues. With 0 bases clipped from V and 9 bases from J, the junction kept 4 bases outside the gene matches. CDR1 SGHRS and CDR2 YFSETQ come from the germline V gene. The CDR3 loop is CASSLASGNIEQFF. CDR3 nucleotide sequence: TGCGCCAGCAGCTTGGCTAGCGGGAATATTGAGCAGTTCTTC.

This clone was seen a single time. The chain recombines TRBV7-2 with TRBJ2-7; TRBD2 aligns across 11 bases. This CDR3 spans 16 amino acids. V lost 4 bases and J lost 3; bases outside the gene matches: 8. Germline CDR1 is SGHTA and CDR2 is FQGNSA. CDR3 residues: CASSSYSGRAVYEQYF. CDR3 DNA sequence: TGTGCCAGCAGCTCTTATAGCGGGAGGGCCGTCTACGAGCAGTACTTC.

The chain links TRBV3-1 (or the pseudogene TRBV3-2) to TRBJ1-1; TRBD1 agrees at 7 bases. The V segment lost 5 bases and the J segment 4 bases; nucleotides outside the gene matches: 7. This CDR3 comprises 14 residues. Per the germline V gene, CDR1 is LGHDT and CDR2 is YNNKEL (reference sequence). The CDR3 DNA is TGTGCCAGCAGCGTACAGGGGACGAGCACTGAAGCTTTCTTT. Amino acid sequence: CASSVQGTSTEAFF.

The chain employs TRBV7-9 and TRBJ1-1; unclear D gene. The length of the CDR3 is 14 residues. Germline CDR1 is SEHNR and CDR2 is FQNEAQ (reference sequence). V was cut by 0 bases and J by 0 bases, with 5 bases left in between. DNA of the CDR3: TGTGCCAGCAGCTTAGCACCGGTGAACACTGAAGCTTTCTTT. Translating gives CASSLAPVNTEAFF.

The chain links TRBV9 to TRBJ1-1, with D tentatively TRBD1 (5 bases). V was pared by 3 bases and J by 7 bases, with 13 bases between. CDR3 length: 13 residues. Germline V gives CDR1 SGDLS, CDR2 YYNGEE. CDR3 DNA sequence: TGTGCCAGCAGCGCCGGGACGGTACTTGAAGCTTTCTTT. This codes for CASSAGTVLEAFF.

The rearrangement links TRBV23-1 to TRBJ1-5; 8 bases align to TRBD1. TRBV23-1 is assigned to the ORF class and has an uncertain function. Trimming cost V 7 bases and J 5 bases; bases outside gene matches: 19. The length of the CDR3 is 18 residues. Here the CDR3 reads CASIQVHRGKDGHQPQHF. CDR3 sequence (DNA): TGCGCCAGCATTCAGGTCCACAGGGGGAAGGATGGGCATCAGCCCCAGCATTTT.

V is TRBV9 and J is TRBJ1-1; no definite D call. The V gene lost 4 bases and the J gene lost 4 bases, with 11 bases spanning the gap. The CDR3 extends over 13 amino acids. Per germline, CDR1 SGDLS and CDR2 YYNGEE. The DNA of the CDR3 is TGTGCCAGCAGCCCGCTCGGGAGCACTGAAGCTTTCTTT. Its protein product is CASSPLGSTEAFF.